This T cell receptor (beta chain) is from a study of Ad26.COV2.S vaccination and SARS-CoV-2 variants. About the research overall: The donor belonged to the COV1001 Ad26.COV2.S trial arm. The vaccine Ad26.COV2.S was put into the muscle once, or twice with 56 days between.

About this clone itself: Its matching antigen is unknown.

Sample treatment: roughly 18 received Ad26.COV2.S at low or high dose, single or two shots; about 5 received placebo; per-sample allocation not given. Sampling took place 63 days after the first vaccine or placebo injection. Germline assignment: CDR1 MDHEN and CDR2 SYDVKM. With 10 bases clipped from V and 5 bases from J, the junction kept 4 bases outside the gene matches. The CDR3 extends over 12 amino acids. The data were produced by immunoSEQ multiplex PCR, yet TCRdb's version contains in-frame clones alone and is incomplete. The sample has 300,000 to 450,000 clones, around 84% seen once. General study findings and limits: Spike-specific TCR breadth ran higher among vaccine recipients than placebo recipients.

The source material was peripheral blood, sampled in a trial of Ad26.COV2.S vaccine versus placebo. The chain recombines TRBV28 with TRBJ2-7, with TRBD1 matching over 11 bases. The receptor's source is a person between 18 and 60 years old who received the Ad26.COV2.S COVID-19 vaccine or a placebo. The CDR3 DNA is TGTGCCATCCCGGGACAGGGGGACGAGCAGTACTTC. Protein product: CAIPGQGDEQYF.